These 2 T cell receptor beta chains came from one sample sequenced in a study of CD8+ T cells in alopecia areata. Treatment given: oral pan-JAK inhibitor, 5-10 mg twice daily. Extraction and reverse transcription of RNA yielded cDNA as the sequencing template. Libraries were prepared by immunoSEQ multiplex PCR; TCRdb keeps only in-frame clonotypes and omits some of them. The table shows approximately 140,000 clones, with 86% occurring only once. Sequenced here: CD8+ T cells sorted from blood, sampled at week 4, from a patient treated with tofacitinib. The receptors shown here come from a human donor with alopecia areata.

The rearrangement links TRBV14 to TRBJ2-7; tentative D call: TRBD2 (6 bases). The CDR3 is 13 amino acids. Trimming removed 4 bases at V and 4 bases at J, with 11 bases between. Germline-derived CDR1 and CDR2 are SGHDN and FVKESK. The CDR3 region is CASSPYGRYEQYF. The CDR3 DNA follows: TGTGCCAGCAGCCCTTACGGGAGATACGAGCAGTACTTC.

The chain uses TRBV4-1 and TRBJ2-7, with 9 bases fitting TRBD1. The junction had 5 bases not matched to a gene; V was cut back by 4 bases and J by 4 bases. Per the germline V gene, CDR1 is MGHRA and CDR2 is YSYEKL. CDR3 length equals 14 residues. In DNA form, the CDR3 reads TGCGCCAGCAGCCTAAGGGACAGGGCTTACGAGCAGTACTTC. Amino acid sequence: CASSLRDRAYEQYF.